This T cell receptor (beta chain) was recovered during a study of CD8+ T cells in alopecia areata. It was cDNA, reverse transcribed from extracted RNA, that served as the sequencing template. Sequencing was performed with immunoSEQ multiplex PCR; in TCRdb, only in-frame clones are kept and a portion is missing. The table lists 150,000 or so clones, 40% to 50% of them singletons, with roughly 7.5% in the top ten. V shed 3 bases and J shed 6 bases, with 19 bases lying between them. From germline, CDR1 is SGDLS and CDR2 YYNGEE. There are 15 residues in the CDR3. Sequenced material: CD4+ T cells sorted from blood. The genes are TRBV9 and TRBJ2-7; TRBD2 might be the D (6 bases). The TCR was taken from a human donor with alopecia areata. For the CDR3, the DNA is TGTGCCAGCAGCGCAGGGACTGGAGCTGTAGCCGAGCAGTACTTC. It encodes CASSAGTGAVAEQYF.